The present T cell receptor beta chain was sequenced within a study of beta chain features in type 1 diabetes. cDNA synthesis used the whole RNA isolate, giving expressed TCRB sequences. Sequencing used immunoSEQ multiplex PCR; TCRdb keeps in-frame clones, though not all of them. The sample shows 150,000 or so clones, approximately 9.8% of them seen only once. CDR3 length: 13 amino acids. Germline V CDR1 and CDR2: MNHEY, SMNVEV (reference sequence). The V gene lost 6 bases and the J gene lost 2 bases, with 10 bases spanning the gap. About this clone: Its antigen is still unknown.

Regarding the study as a whole: Reduced insertions and increased deletions marked VDJ junctions in type 1 diabetes patients. There was a possibility that cDNA sequencing over-represented cells with high TCR expression.

The rearrangement joins TRBV27 to TRBJ1-2; unclear D gene. The sequenced material came from central memory CD4+ T cells from blood. The receptor was derived from a woman in her forties in good health. The CDR3 region is CASSRDGNYGYTF. The CDR3, as DNA: TGTGCCAGCAGCCGGGATGGAAACTATGGCTACACCTTC.